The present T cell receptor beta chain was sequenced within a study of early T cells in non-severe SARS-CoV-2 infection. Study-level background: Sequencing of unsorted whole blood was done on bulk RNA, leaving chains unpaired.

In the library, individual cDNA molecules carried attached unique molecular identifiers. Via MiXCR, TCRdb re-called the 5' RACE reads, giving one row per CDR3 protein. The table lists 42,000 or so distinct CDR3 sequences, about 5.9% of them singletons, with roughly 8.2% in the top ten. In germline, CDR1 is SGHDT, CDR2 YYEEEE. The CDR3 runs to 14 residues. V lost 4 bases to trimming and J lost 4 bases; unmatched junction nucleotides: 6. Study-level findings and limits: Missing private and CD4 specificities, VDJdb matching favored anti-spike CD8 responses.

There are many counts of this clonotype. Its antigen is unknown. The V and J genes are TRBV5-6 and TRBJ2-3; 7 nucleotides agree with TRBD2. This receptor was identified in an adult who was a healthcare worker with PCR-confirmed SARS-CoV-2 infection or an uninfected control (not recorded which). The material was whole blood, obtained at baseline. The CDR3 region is CASSRGEGPDTQYF. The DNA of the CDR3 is TGTGCCAGCAGCCGCGGGGAGGGCCCAGATACGCAGTATTTT.